One and the same sample provided the 19 T cell receptor beta chains below, sequenced in a study of T cell repertoires in cytomegalovirus infection. TCRdb independently ran MiXCR on the reads; one entry per CDR3 protein. The sample lists about 150,000 distinct CDR3 sequences; about a quarter were seen once. Sequences were obtained from PBMCs. The receptors originated from a human donor in good health (CMV status not recorded). Some clones in this sample may be carry-over from other donors' samples.

This clonotype was counted between two and nine times. This chain uses TRBV7-9 with TRBJ2-3, with 10 nucleotides matching TRBD2. Per germline, CDR1 SEHNR and CDR2 FQNEAQ (reference sequence). The V segment lost 2 bases and the J segment 1 base; nucleotides outside the gene matches: 9. The CDR3 is made up of 18 amino acids. The CDR3: CASSLLLAGASGTDTQYF. The CDR3 region has the DNA TGTGCCAGCAGCTTACTCCTAGCGGGGGCCTCTGGCACAGATACGCAGTATTTT. Supplemented by reference TRBV7-9 and TRBJ2-3, the full variable domain reads DTGVSQNPRHKITKRGQNVTFRCDPISEHNRLYWYRQTLGQGPEFLTYFQNEAQLEKSRLLSDRFSAERPKGSFSTLEIQRTEQGDSAMYLCASSLLLAGASGTDTQYFGPGTRLTVL.

Comment on this clonotype: This may arise from a read error, as a much more abundant clone is one base away. V gene TRBV7-8 combines with J gene TRBJ2-5; D perhaps matches TRBD1 (6 bases). The CDR3 is made up of 15 amino acids. Germline V gene sequence: CDR1 SGHVS, CDR2 FQNEAQ. The CDR3 sequence: CASSYYRQDHETQYF. The CDR3, as DNA: TGTGCCAGCAGCTACTACCGACAGGACCACGAGACCCAGTACTTC.

In this sample, this clonotype turned up a few times. J is TRBJ2-7 and V is TRBV7-2; possible D gene TRBD1, 6 bases. Germline CDR1 and CDR2: SGHTA and FQGNSA. Trimming cost V 0 bases and J 1 base, with 7 bases left between them. This CDR3 has 14 residues. CDR3 sequence: CASSLADSSYEQYF. DNA for the CDR3: TGTGCCAGCAGCTTAGCGGACAGTTCCTACGAGCAGTACTTC. The whole variable domain, remainder taken from reference TRBV7-2 and TRBJ2-7, is GAGVSQSPSNKVTEKGKDVELRCDPISGHTALYWYRQSLGQGLEFLIYFQGNSAPDKSGLPSDRFSAERTGGSVSTLTIQRTQQEDSAVYLCASSLADSSYEQYFGPGTRLTVT.

The table lists this clonotype with a few counts. V and J are TRBV5-6 and TRBJ2-1; 12 nucleotides line up with TRBD2. J lost 6 bases, V lost 0 bases, and 4 bases had no gene match. This CDR3 comprises 16 residues. CDR1 and CDR2 (germline): SGHDT, YYEEEE. DNA for the CDR3: TGTGCCAGCAGCTTGGAAGCTAGCGGGGGGGCCAATGAGCAGTTCTTC. It codes for CASSLEASGGANEQFF. The full variable domain, with the rest looked up from reference TRBV5-6 and TRBJ2-1, is DAGVTQSPTHLIKTRGQQVTLRCSPKSGHDTVSWYQQALGQGPQFIFQYYEEEERQRGNFPDRFSGHQFPNYSSELNVNALLLGDSALYLCASSLEASGGANEQFFGPGTRLTVL.

The sample holds many counts of this clonotype. The V call is TRBV7-2, the J call TRBJ2-3; tentatively, D is TRBD1 (5 bases). The CDR3 runs to 15 residues. The germline gives CDR1 SGHTA, CDR2 FQGNSA. The V gene lost 1 base and the J gene lost 5 bases, with 13 bases spanning the gap. The CDR3 sequence is CASSLEGPVVDTQYF. CDR3 DNA: TGTGCCAGCAGCTTAGAGGGGCCCGTGGTAGATACGCAGTATTTT.

With respect to this clonotype: This could be a read error, since a much larger clone is one nucleotide away. The J gene is TRBJ2-6, the V gene TRBV19, with 8 nucleotides matching TRBD1. Germline V CDR1 and CDR2: LNHDA, SQIVND (reference sequence). V lost 8 bases and J lost 12; bases outside the gene matches: 12. The CDR3 runs 14 residues. Here the CDR3 reads CASYGRTGTTVLTF. CDR3 DNA sequence: TGTGCCAGTTACGGACGGACAGGGACCACCGTCCTGACTTTC.

The chain joins TRBV6-1 to TRBJ2-1; a possible D gene is TRBD2 (6 bases). CDR3 length equals 14 residues. V was cut by 1 base and J by 10 bases, with 14 bases left in between. Germline loops: CDR1 MNHNS, CDR2 SASEGT. The CDR3 DNA sequence: TGTGCCAGCAGTGAAGAGACGGGGGATAGAGAGCAGTTCTTC. It translates to CASSEETGDREQFF.

This chain connects TRBV29-1 to TRBJ2-1; possible D gene TRBD1, 6 bases. Germline assignment: CDR1 SQVTM and CDR2 ANQGSEA. V was shortened by 1 base and J by 9 bases, with 13 bases between the two germline ends. The CDR3 contains 13 residues. CDR3 DNA sequence: TGCAGCGTTGAAGGTGCTAAGGGGGTTGAGCAGTTCTTC. Translated: CSVEGAKGVEQFF.

J is TRBJ1-1 and V is TRBV29-1; tentatively, D is TRBD1 (5 bases). V shed 7 bases and J shed 0 bases, with 15 bases lying between them. Germline loops: CDR1 SQVTM, CDR2 ANQGSEA. CDR3 size: 14 residues. Here the CDR3 reads CSGKTVLMNTEAFF. The CDR3 DNA follows: TGCAGCGGAAAGACAGTCCTCATGAACACTGAAGCTTTCTTT.

This clonotype has a count of ten or more. This chain joins TRBV7-8 and TRBJ2-1, with D possibly TRBD1 on 5 matching bases. This CDR3 region has 18 residues. Trimming pared 4 bases from V and 8 bases from J, leaving 27 bases between. CDR1 and CDR2 from the germline V gene are SGHVS and FQNEAQ. DNA of the CDR3: TGTGCCAGCAGCTCCCCCCCCACAGGCTCCGTTTCCGTACATGAGCAGTTCTTC. It is translated as CASSSPPTGSVSVHEQFF.

At least ten counts were recorded for this clonotype. The gene calls are TRBV6-1 and TRBJ1-2; 12 positions agree with TRBD1. The CDR3 extends over 18 amino acids. The trim removed 7 bases at V and 3 bases at J, leaving 15 bases unmatched. CDR1 and CDR2 from the germline V gene are MNHNS and SASEGT. The CDR3 loop is CASTTTGTGGARDYGYTF. CDR3 nucleotides: TGTGCCAGCACCACGACAGGGACAGGGGGCGCTAGGGACTATGGCTACACCTTC.

This clonotype appeared a few times. The rearrangement joins TRBV7-9 to TRBJ2-3; D call uncertain. Germline CDR1 reads SEHNR; CDR2 reads FQNEAQ (reference sequence). V was clipped by 5 bases and J by 6 bases, with 12 bases between them. The CDR3 consists of 13 residues. The CDR3 region is CASSPTLRDTQYF. In DNA, the CDR3 is TGTGCCAGCAGCCCGACGTTAAGGGATACGCAGTATTTT.

This clonotype has a count of ten or more. This chain uses TRBV7-6 with TRBJ2-7, with 10 bases identical to TRBD2. Germline lookup yields CDR1 SGHVS and CDR2 FNYEAQ. V trimming: 1 base; J trimming: 0 bases; junction bases outside the gene matches: 6. The CDR3 has 17 residues. CDR3 bases: TGTGCCAGCAGCTTAGAGGCTAGCGGGGGAAGCTCCTACGAGCAGTACTTC. The encoded protein is CASSLEASGGSSYEQYF.

The table lists this clonotype with a few counts. The chain carries TRBV27 and TRBJ2-7; 8 bases are a match to TRBD1. Germline loops: CDR1 MNHEY, CDR2 SMNVEV (reference sequence). J was trimmed by 5 bases and V by 4 bases; bases with no gene match: 7. There are 14 residues in the CDR3. The CDR3 region has the DNA TGTGCCAGCAGTTGGGGCAGGGGGCTGGACGAGCAGTACTTC. The encoded protein is CASSWGRGLDEQYF.

The V and J genes are TRBV6-2 or TRBV6-3 and TRBJ2-7, with D unresolved. There are 14 residues in the CDR3. Germline V lookup: CDR1 MNHEY, CDR2 SVGEGT. Trimming left V 2 bases short and J 2 bases short, with 10 bases between. The CDR3 DNA follows: TGTGCCAGCAGTTACGGGGAAGGCACCTACGAGCAGTACTTC. It encodes CASSYGEGTYEQYF.

The rearrangement links TRBV28 to TRBJ2-7; D call uncertain. CDR1 and CDR2 (germline): MDHEN, SYDVKM. This CDR3 is built from 14 residues. V lost 3 bases to trimming and J lost 1 base, with 10 bases between them. In nucleotides, the CDR3 is TGTGCCAGCAGTTTTAACCAAAGGTCCTACGAGCAGTACTTC. This gives the protein CASSFNQRSYEQYF.

The V call is TRBV20-1, the J call TRBJ1-1, with D unresolved. CDR1 and CDR2 from the germline V gene are DFQATT and SNEGSKA (reference sequence). CDR3 size: 14 residues. Trimming took off 0 bases at V and 1 base at J, with 9 bases between the two ends. The CDR3 nucleotides are TGCAGTGCTAGAGATTGGGGTCCGAACACTGAAGCTTTCTTT. It is translated as CSARDWGPNTEAFF.

The table lists this clonotype with a few counts. The chain combines TRBV7-2 with TRBJ2-7; D possibly corresponds to TRBD2 (7 bases). The germline gives CDR1 SGHTA, CDR2 FQGNSA. The CDR3 loop spans 16 amino acids. V dropped 6 bases and J dropped 4 bases, with 22 bases sitting between them. The CDR3 region is CASRFSQWGGSYEQYF. The CDR3, as DNA: TGTGCCAGCAGATTCAGTCAGTGGGGGGGCTCATACGAGCAGTACTTC.

The chain has TRBV27 and TRBJ2-2; D may match TRBD1 or TRBD2 (6 bases each). V was pared by 2 bases and J by 2 bases, with 18 bases between. Germline V gene data show CDR1 as MNHEY and CDR2 as SMNVEV (reference sequence). There are 18 residues in the CDR3. Here the CDR3 DNA reads TGTGCCAGCAGTTTAATACCCCCGGGGGCAACTAACACCGGGGAGCTGTTTTTT. Its protein product is CASSLIPPGATNTGELFF.